The clone carrying this T cell receptor beta chain was counted many times. Its antigen remains unidentified. The CDR3 sequence is 14 residues long. The germline V gene encodes CDR1 SGHRS and CDR2 YFSETQ. V lost 4 bases and J 7 bases, leaving 12 bases between the germline ends. This specimen belongs to a study of response to subunit inactivated influenza vaccine. Study-wide points: After each seasonal influenza vaccination, few new T cells are recruited, the authors suggested.

TCRdb analysed the RT-PCR reads with MiXCR anew, one entry per CDR3 protein. The repertoire holds approximately 530,000 distinct CDR3 sequences, with 7.6% as singletons. The genes are TRBV5-1 and TRBJ1-6, with a tentative D call TRBD1 (6 bases). The receptor's source is a man between 50 and 69 years old who received an inactivated influenza vaccine. This specimen was PBMCs from blood, taken roughly 24 months after vaccination. The CDR3 protein is CASSRDIGNSPLHF. CDR3 bases: TGCGCCAGCAGCCGGGACATTGGGAATTCACCCCTCCACTTT.